This TCR beta chain was obtained from a study of cytomegalovirus exposure and HLA in healthy donors. Concerning this clone itself: Its antigen is undetermined.

The PCR had 60 Vbeta and 13 Jbeta primers. Profiling relied on immunoSEQ multiplex PCR, and the TCRdb table lists in-frame clones only, not all of them. The table records about 160,000 clones, roughly 79% of them present only once. Study observations and caveats: A later analysis revealed that TCR association rates differed between HLA loci, peaking at DRB1 and bottoming out at HLA-C.

This clonotype was sampled from a woman aged 50 to 65 in good health and CMV-seronegative. The sample was PBMCs.

The CDR3 DNA reads TGTGCCATCAGTGCAAGACTAGATTTATCAGATACGCAGTATTTT. This sequence encodes CAISARLDLSDTQYF. The genes are TRBV10-3 and TRBJ2-3; tentatively, D is TRBD2 (6 bases). CDR1 and CDR2 from the germline V gene are ENHRY and SYGVKD. Trimming took off 4 bases at V and 4 bases at J, with 15 bases between the two ends. There are 15 residues in the CDR3.